The 4 T cell receptor beta chains presented below share a single source sample, sequenced in a study of blood T cell repertoires in COVID-19. The protocol was immunoSEQ multiplex PCR, while the TCRdb copy is restricted to in-frame clones and leaves out a portion. The table has about 270,000 clones, roughly 88% seen once. The sample taken for sequencing was PBMCs or T cells enriched from blood (not recorded which). The receptor set was obtained from a woman in her 30s who had recovered from COVID-19.

This rearrangement joins TRBV7-9 to TRBJ1-5; 7 bases fit TRBD1. V gave up 1 base and J gave up 4 bases; unmatched junction bases: 4. The germline V gene has CDR1 SEHNR and CDR2 FQNEAQ (reference sequence). There are 15 residues in the CDR3. CDR3 coding DNA: TGTGCCAGCAGCTTAGGGACAGGAAGAAATCAGCCCCAGCATTTT. This codes for CASSLGTGRNQPQHF.

This rearrangement joins TRBV6-4 to TRBJ2-5, with D perhaps matching TRBD2 (6 bases). CDR1 MRHNA and CDR2 SNTAGT come from the germline V gene. The V end lost 4 bases, the J end lost 2 bases, and 17 bases lay between the germline ends. This CDR3 has 16 amino acids. The CDR3 is CASSVVRMAGQETQYF. The CDR3 DNA is TGTGCCAGCAGTGTTGTCCGAATGGCGGGGCAAGAGACCCAGTACTTC.

This sequence joins TRBV7-2 and TRBJ1-5, with TRBD1 as a possible D gene (6 bases). This CDR3 region has 14 residues. Trimming cost V 0 bases and J 5 bases, with 8 bases left between them. Germline CDR1 reads SGHTA; CDR2 reads FQGNSA. CDR3 in DNA: TGTGCCAGCAGCTTAGCACAGGGAGATCAGCCCCAGCATTTT. It specifies CASSLAQGDQPQHF.

V gene TRBV11-2 combines with J gene TRBJ1-1, with D maybe TRBD1 (6 bases). This CDR3 has 14 amino acids. Trimming pared 6 bases from V and 2 bases from J, leaving 13 bases between. CDR1 is SGHAT, CDR2 FQNNGV, per germline. For the CDR3, the DNA is TGTGCCAGCAGAAAAAGGGGGGGAAACACTGAAGCTTTCTTT. Protein sequence: CASRKRGGNTEAFF.